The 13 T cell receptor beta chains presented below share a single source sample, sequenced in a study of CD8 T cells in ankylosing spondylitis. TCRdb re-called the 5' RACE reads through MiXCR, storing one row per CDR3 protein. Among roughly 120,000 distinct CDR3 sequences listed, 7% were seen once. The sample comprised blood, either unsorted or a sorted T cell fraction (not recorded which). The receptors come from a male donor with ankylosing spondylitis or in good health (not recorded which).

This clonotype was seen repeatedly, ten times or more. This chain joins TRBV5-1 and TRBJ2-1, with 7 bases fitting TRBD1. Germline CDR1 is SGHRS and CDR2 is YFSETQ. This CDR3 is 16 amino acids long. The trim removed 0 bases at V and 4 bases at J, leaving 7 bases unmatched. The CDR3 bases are TGCGCCAGCAGCTTGGGAGGGGGCCCTGGTTACAATGAGCAGTTCTTC. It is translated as CASSLGGGPGYNEQFF.

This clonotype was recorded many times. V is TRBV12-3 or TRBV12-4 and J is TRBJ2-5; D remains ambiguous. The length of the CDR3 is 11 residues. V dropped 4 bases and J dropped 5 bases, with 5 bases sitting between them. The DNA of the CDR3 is TGTGCCAGCAGTTCCCTTGAGACCCAGTACTTC. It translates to CASSSLETQYF.

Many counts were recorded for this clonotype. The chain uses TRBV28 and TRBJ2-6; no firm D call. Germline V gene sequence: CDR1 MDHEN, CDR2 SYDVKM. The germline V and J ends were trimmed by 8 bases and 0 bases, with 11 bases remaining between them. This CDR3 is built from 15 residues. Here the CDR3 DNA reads TGTGCCAGCGTCCAGTCGGTCTCTGGGGCCAACGTCCTGACTTTC. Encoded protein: CASVQSVSGANVLTF. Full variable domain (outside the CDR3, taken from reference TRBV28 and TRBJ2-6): DVKVTQSSRYLVKRTGEKVFLECVQDMDHENMFWYRQDPGLGLRLIYFSYDVKMKEKGDIPEGYSVSREKKERFSLILESASTNQTSMYLCASVQSVSGANVLTFGAGSRLTVL.

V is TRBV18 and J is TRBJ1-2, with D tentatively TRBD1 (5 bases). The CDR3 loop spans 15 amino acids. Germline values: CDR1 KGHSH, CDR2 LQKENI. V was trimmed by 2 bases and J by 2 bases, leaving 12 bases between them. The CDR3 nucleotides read TGTGCCAGCTCACCAAGTTCGGGGGAGAACTATGGCTACACCTTC. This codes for CASSPSSGENYGYTF.

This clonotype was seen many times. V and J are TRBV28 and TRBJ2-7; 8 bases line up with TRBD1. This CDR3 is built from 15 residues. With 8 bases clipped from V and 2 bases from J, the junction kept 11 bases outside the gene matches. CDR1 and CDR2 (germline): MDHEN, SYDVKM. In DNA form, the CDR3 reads TGTGCCAGCCTGCCTGGACAGGGCACTACCTACGAGCAGTACTTC. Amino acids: CASLPGQGTTYEQYF.

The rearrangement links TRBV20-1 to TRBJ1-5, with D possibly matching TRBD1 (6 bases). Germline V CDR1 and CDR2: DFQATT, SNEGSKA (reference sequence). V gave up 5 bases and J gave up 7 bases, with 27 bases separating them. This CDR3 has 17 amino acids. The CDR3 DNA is TGCAGTGCTCCTCAATTGTCGAGAGGGACAATCGGACAGCCCCAGCATTTT. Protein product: CSAPQLSRGTIGQPQHF.

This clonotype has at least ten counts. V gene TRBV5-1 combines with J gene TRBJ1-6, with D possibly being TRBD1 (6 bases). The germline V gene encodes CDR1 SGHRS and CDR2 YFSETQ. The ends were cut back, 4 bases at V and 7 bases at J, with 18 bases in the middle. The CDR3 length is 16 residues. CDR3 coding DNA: TGCGCCAGCAGCAACAGGGAGCTGGTTGAGAATTCACCCCTCCACTTT. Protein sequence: CASSNRELVENSPLHF.

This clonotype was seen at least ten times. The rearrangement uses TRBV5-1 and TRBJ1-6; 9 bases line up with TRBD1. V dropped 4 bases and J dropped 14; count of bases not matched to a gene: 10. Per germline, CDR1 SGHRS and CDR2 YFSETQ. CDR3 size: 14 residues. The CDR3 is CASSPGTGSGALHF. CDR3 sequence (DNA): TGCGCCAGCAGCCCGGGGACAGGGTCCGGAGCCCTCCACTTT.

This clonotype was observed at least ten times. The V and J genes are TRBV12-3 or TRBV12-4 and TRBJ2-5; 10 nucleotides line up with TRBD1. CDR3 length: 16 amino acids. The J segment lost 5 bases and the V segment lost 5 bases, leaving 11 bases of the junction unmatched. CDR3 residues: CASSQDPGQGTETQYF. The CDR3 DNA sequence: TGTGCCAGCAGTCAAGACCCGGGACAGGGGACGGAGACCCAGTACTTC.

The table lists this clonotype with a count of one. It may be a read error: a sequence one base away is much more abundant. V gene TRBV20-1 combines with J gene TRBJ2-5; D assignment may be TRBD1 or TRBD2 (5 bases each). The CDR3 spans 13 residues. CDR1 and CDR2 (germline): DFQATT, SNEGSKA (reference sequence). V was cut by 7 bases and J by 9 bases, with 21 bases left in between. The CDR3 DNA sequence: TGCAGTGTTCCAGGACGCACCCTGGGGGCCCAGTACTTC. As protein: CSVPGRTLGAQYF.

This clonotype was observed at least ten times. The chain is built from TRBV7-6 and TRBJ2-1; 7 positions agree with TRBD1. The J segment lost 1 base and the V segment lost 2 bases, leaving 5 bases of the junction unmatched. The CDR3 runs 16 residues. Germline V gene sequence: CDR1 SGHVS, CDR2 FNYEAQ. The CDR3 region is CASSLKETGSYNEQFF. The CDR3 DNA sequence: TGTGCCAGCAGCTTAAAGGAGACAGGGTCCTACAATGAGCAGTTCTTC.

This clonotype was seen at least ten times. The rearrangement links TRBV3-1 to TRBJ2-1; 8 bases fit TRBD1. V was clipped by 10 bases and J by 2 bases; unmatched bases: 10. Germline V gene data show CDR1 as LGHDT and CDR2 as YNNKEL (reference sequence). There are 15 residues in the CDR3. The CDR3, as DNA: TGTGCCACCAGACTAGACAGGGGTGCCTACAATGAGCAGTTCTTC. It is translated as CATRLDRGAYNEQFF.

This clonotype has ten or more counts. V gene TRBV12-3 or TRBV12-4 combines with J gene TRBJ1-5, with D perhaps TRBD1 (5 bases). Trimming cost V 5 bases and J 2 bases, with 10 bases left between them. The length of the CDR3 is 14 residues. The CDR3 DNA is TGTGCCAGCAGTATCAGGGAGGGCAATCAGCCCCAGCATTTT. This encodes CASSIREGNQPQHF.